The subject of this entry is one T cell receptor (beta chain). TCRdb independently ran MiXCR on the 5' RACE reads; one entry per CDR3 protein. The data show tens of thousands of distinct CDR3 sequences, with roughly 12% seen just once and approximately 39% held by the top ten. This entry is derived from a study of spatial heterogeneity in lung cancer. Trimming cost V 0 bases and J 4 bases; bases outside gene matches: 6. The CDR3 spans 16 residues. From germline, CDR1 is LGHNA and CDR2 YNFKEQ. Documented time point: sample taken at primary tumor resection. Sequencing was performed on whole RNA extracted from tumor and nontumor lung tissue, or from frozen PBMC, and the material was left unsorted. The donors, roughly 70 patients with untreated early-stage non-small cell lung cancer, provided the samples.

J is TRBJ2-7 and V is TRBV4-2; 10 positions match TRBD2. The clonotype originates from a male donor with early-stage non-small cell lung cancer. Sequenced here: PBMCs, sampled at surgery. CDR3 sequence reads: CASSQDKASGSYEQYF. The CDR3, as DNA: TGTGCCAGCAGCCAAGATAAGGCTAGCGGGAGTTACGAGCAGTACTTC.